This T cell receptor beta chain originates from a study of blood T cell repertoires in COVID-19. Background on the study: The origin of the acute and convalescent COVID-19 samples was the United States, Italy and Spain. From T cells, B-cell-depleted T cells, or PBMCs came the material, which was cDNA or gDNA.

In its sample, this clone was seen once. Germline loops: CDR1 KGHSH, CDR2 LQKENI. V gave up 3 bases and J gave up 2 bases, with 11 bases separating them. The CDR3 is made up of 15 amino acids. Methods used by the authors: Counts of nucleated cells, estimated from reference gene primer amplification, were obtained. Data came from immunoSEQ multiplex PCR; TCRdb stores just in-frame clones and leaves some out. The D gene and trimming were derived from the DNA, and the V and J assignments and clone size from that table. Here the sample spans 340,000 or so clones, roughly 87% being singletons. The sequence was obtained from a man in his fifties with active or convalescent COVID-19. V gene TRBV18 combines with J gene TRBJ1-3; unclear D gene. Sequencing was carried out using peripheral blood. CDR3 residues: CASSPPGYAGNTIYF. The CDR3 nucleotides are TGTGCCAGCTCACCCCCCGGGTACGCTGGAAACACCATATATTTT.